This is a list of T cell receptor beta chains from one sample in a study of cytotoxic CD8 clonotypes in ibrutinib-treated CLL. Assay used: immunoSEQ multiplex PCR; TCRdb lists only in-frame clones, some missing. The sample shows about 70,000 clones, 90% of them seen only once. Sequencing used PBMCs, obtained after 12 months of ibrutinib treatment. These receptors originate from a human donor with chronic lymphocytic leukemia. Both conserved end residues are part of each CDR3. A D gene is named only where the DNA matches it firmly. The size entry is marked missing in some rows and otherwise reads once, few, many or a size class.

j_call v_call d_call clone_size cdr3_nt cdr3_aa
TRBJ2-7 TRBV7-9 NA NA TGTGCCAGCAGCTCTGGACGGGTAAGGGGTTTGGACGAGCAGTACTTC CASSSGRVRGLDEQYF
TRBJ1-3 TRBV28 TRBD1 NA TGTGCCAGCACCGACAGGGGATTTGGAAACACCATATATTTT CASTDRGFGNTIYF
TRBJ1-5 TRBV28 NA NA TGTGCCAGCAGTAGGTTTGTGAGGGGCAATCAGCCCCAGCATTTT CASSRFVRGNQPQHF
TRBJ2-5 TRBV5-6 NA few TGTGCCAGCAGCCTGGGTAGGACACCCTTGTACCAAGAGACCCAGTACTTC CASSLGRTPLYQETQYF
TRBJ1-1 TRBV9 NA NA TGTGCCAGCAGCGTAGTTCCTGGGAGCACTGAAGCTTTCTTT CASSVVPGSTEAFF
TRBJ1-1 TRBV19 TRBD1 medium-sized TGTGCCAGCACCACCCGGGAGGGGGCGCCCACTGAAGCTTTCTTT CASTTREGAPTEAFF
TRBJ2-7 TRBV7-2 NA NA TGTGCCAGCAGCGCCGGGACTCAAAGGAGTTACGAGCAGTACTTC CASSAGTQRSYEQYF
TRBJ2-1 TRBV2 TRBD2 NA TGTGCCAGCAGTAAGGGGGGGCGGGAGGCCTACAATGAGCAGTTCTTC CASSKGGREAYNEQFF
TRBJ2-1 TRBV27 NA NA TGTGCCAGCAGTTCGGTGACGGGGGGCTTCAATGAGCAGTTCTTC CASSSVTGGFNEQFF
TRBJ2-3 TRBV4-2 TRBD2 NA TGTGCCAGCAGCCAAGAGCTCGGGACTAGCGGGAGGGCCAATACGCAGTATTTT CASSQELGTSGRANTQYF
TRBJ1-2 TRBV11-2 NA NA TGTGCCAGCAGCTCCCTGGGGTATGGCTACACCTTC CASSSLGYGYTF
TRBJ2-2 TRBV10-1 NA NA TGCGCCAGCAGCAACAGGGACACCGGGGAGCTGTTTTTT CASSNRDTGELFF
TRBJ2-1 TRBV7-2 TRBD2 NA TGTGCCAGCAGCTTAACTGGGGAGGGGGAGCAGTTCTTC CASSLTGEGEQFF
TRBJ1-3 TRBV5-4 NA NA TGTGCCAGCAGCTTGGCCACGGGGGCTGGAAACACCATATATTTT CASSLATGAGNTIYF
TRBJ2-1 TRBV6-1 NA NA TGTGCCAGCAGGGGCAGGGGGGAGGTCAATGAGCAGTTCTTC CASRGRGEVNEQFF
TRBJ2-2 TRBV30 TRBD1 NA TGTGCCTGGAGTGTACAGGGGGCGGCCGGGGAGCTGTTTTTT CAWSVQGAAGELFF
TRBJ1-3 TRBV6-6 TRBD1 NA TGTGCCAGCAGACACGACAGGGCCCTATCTGGAAACACCATATATTTT CASRHDRALSGNTIYF
TRBJ2-1 TRBV7-8 TRBD2 NA TGTGCCAGCAGCTTACTACTAGCGTACAATGAGCAGTTCTTC CASSLLLAYNEQFF
TRBJ2-2 TRBV21-1 NA NA TGTGCCAGCAGCACCTGGGGAGACCGGGAGGGGTCCGGGGAGCTGTTTTTT CASSTWGDREGSGELFF
TRBJ2-1 TRBV27 NA NA TGTGCCAGCAGTTTATCGATGAACGGGGGCGGGTACTACAATGAGCAGTTCTTC CASSLSMNGGGYYNEQFF
TRBJ1-5 TRBV30 NA NA TGTGCCTGGACCCCCTTAGGGGGTCAGCCCCAGCATTTT CAWTPLGGQPQHF
TRBJ1-1 TRBV9 TRBD1 NA TGTGCCAGCAGCGAGGTAGGGGGCAGGACTGAAGCTTTCTTT CASSEVGGRTEAFF
TRBJ2-1 TRBV14 TRBD1 NA TGTGCCAGCAGCCAATTAACAGGGGGGTACAATGAGCAGTTCTTC CASSQLTGGYNEQFF
TRBJ1-4 TRBV10-1 TRBD1 NA TGCGCCAGCAGTGGCCCCGGGACAGGGAATGAAAAACTGTTTTTT CASSGPGTGNEKLFF
TRBJ2-3 TRBV19 TRBD2 NA TGTGCCAGTAGTACCCCCCCCGGGACTAGTTGGACAGATACGCAGTATTTT CASSTPPGTSWTDTQYF
TRBJ2-1 TRBV6-6 TRBD2 NA TGTGCCAGCAGGAGGGGACTAGCCTACAATGAGCAGTTCTTC CASRRGLAYNEQFF
TRBJ2-3 TRBV5-4 TRBD2 NA TGTGCCAGCAGCTTAGCGGGGGTTGGGGTCTCGCAGTATTTT CASSLAGVGVSQYF
TRBJ1-1 TRBV9 NA few TGTGCCAGCAGCGACAAATTGAACACTGAAGCTTTCTTT CASSDKLNTEAFF
TRBJ2-7 TRBV19 NA once TGTGCCAGTAGTATAGCTGTTAGCTACTCCTTTGGATACGAGCAGTACTTC CASSIAVSYSFGYEQYF
TRBJ2-5 TRBV7-9 NA NA TGTGCCAGCAGCTTATTTCGGGGAGAGACCCAGTACTTC CASSLFRGETQYF
TRBJ2-7 TRBV5-1 NA NA TGCGCCAGCAGCTTGGCTGTAAGGGTGGACGTCTACGAGCAGTACTTC CASSLAVRVDVYEQYF
TRBJ2-1 TRBV7-9 NA NA TGTGCCAGCAGCTTAAGGATGTCTCGCCTCGATTCCTACAATGAGCAGTTCTTC CASSLRMSRLDSYNEQFF
TRBJ1-3 TRBV6-5 NA NA TGTGCCAGCAGTTACTCGATTCTCTCTGGAAACACCATATATTTT CASSYSILSGNTIYF
TRBJ2-2 TRBV19 NA NA TGTGCCAGTAGTATTTACGGCGGGGAGCTGTTTTTT CASSIYGGELFF
TRBJ1-5 TRBV4-2 NA once TGTGCCAGCAGCCAATACAAAAATTTTCCGCCCCAGCATTTT CASSQYKNFPPQHF
TRBJ2-7 TRBV19 TRBD1 NA TGTGCCAGTGGGGAGACAGGGGGTAGGGAGCAGTACTTC CASGETGGREQYF
TRBJ2-1 TRBV11-3 TRBD1 NA TGTGCCAGCAGCTTAGTTTTTGGGGACAGGGGGCGCGATGAGCAGTTCTTC CASSLVFGDRGRDEQFF
TRBJ2-3 TRBV7-9 NA NA TGTGCCAGCAGCTTACGGGGGTTTGGGACAGATACGCAGTATTTT CASSLRGFGTDTQYF
TRBJ2-7 TRBV28 TRBD2 NA TGTGCCAGCAGTTCCCGCTCCGGGACTAGCGCGACATTCCCCCTCAACGAGCAGTACTTC CASSSRSGTSATFPLNEQYF
TRBJ2-7 TRBV2 NA NA TGTGCCAGCAGTGAAGCGCTTCAGATAGGAGCCCCGTACTTC CASSEALQIGAPYF
TRBJ2-7 TRBV30 NA NA TGTGCCTGGAGCGCCTCGTACTACGAGCAGTACTTC CAWSASYYEQYF